One and the same sample provided the 29 T cell receptor beta chains below, sequenced in a study of cytomegalovirus exposure and HLA in healthy donors. The PCR contained 60 Vbeta and 13 Jbeta primers. Assay: immunoSEQ multiplex PCR; the TCRdb copy retains only in-frame clones and omits some. The table shows tens of thousands of clones, with around 84% occurring only once. Sequencing input: PBMCs. Source of these receptors: a middle-aged woman in good health and CMV-seronegative.

The rearrangement uses TRBV4-2 and TRBJ2-6, with D perhaps TRBD2 (6 bases). The CDR3 sequence is 18 residues long. Germline V gene data show CDR1 as LGHNA and CDR2 as YNFKEQ. With 1 base removed from V and 4 bases from J, the gap between germline ends came to 17 bases. The CDR3 here is CASSQGGGVLTGANVLTF. CDR3 sequence (DNA): TGTGCCAGCAGCCAAGGGGGCGGGGTACTTACAGGGGCCAACGTCCTGACTTTC.

This clone was seen a handful of times. V usage is TRBV19 and J usage is TRBJ1-4, with D perhaps TRBD1 (5 bases). The V end was cut by 9 bases, the J end by 8 bases, with 16 bases between. Germline lookup yields CDR1 LNHDA and CDR2 SQIVND (reference sequence). The CDR3 is 13 residues long. The CDR3 nucleotides read TGTGCCAGCGGCGGGGGAGATCGGGAAAAACTGTTTTTT. Its protein is CASGGGDREKLFF.

The chain combines TRBV28 with TRBJ1-3; D not resolved. This CDR3 is 14 amino acids long. Trimming pared 2 bases from V and 2 bases from J, leaving 7 bases between. CDR1 is MDHEN, CDR2 SYDVKM, per germline. CDR3 sequence reads: CASSLENAGNTIYF. In DNA, the CDR3 is TGTGCCAGCAGTTTAGAGAATGCTGGAAACACCATATATTTT.

V usage is TRBV14 and J usage is TRBJ2-7, with TRBD2 matching 8 bases. This CDR3 is built from 15 residues. Germline V gene sequence: CDR1 SGHDN, CDR2 FVKESK. J was trimmed by 2 bases and V by 1 base; bases with no gene match: 4. CDR3 nucleotide sequence: TGTGCCAGCAGCCAAGGGCCGGGAGGGCCCTACGAGCAGTACTTC. This codes for CASSQGPGGPYEQYF.

This chain uses TRBV11-1 with TRBJ2-5; 7 positions match TRBD2. The J call is doubtful: the DNA matches TRBJ2-7 better. This CDR3 is built from 16 residues. Germline V gene lookup returns CDR1 SGHAT and CDR2 FQDESV (reference sequence). The CDR3 DNA reads TGTGCCAGCAGCTTATTGTCGCGGGAGCGAGCCTACGAGCAGTACTTC. Translation: CASSLLSRERAYEQYF.

The chain links TRBV27 to TRBJ2-1; TRBD2 matches at 12 bases. The CDR3 is made up of 14 amino acids. The germline CDR1 and CDR2 sequences are MNHEY and SMNVEV (reference sequence). The trim removed 8 bases at V and 4 bases at J, leaving 3 bases unmatched. The CDR3 nucleotides are TGTGCCAGCGGCACTAGCGGGAGGTACAATGAGCAGTTCTTC. Protein: CASGTSGRYNEQFF.

This clone has just a few counts. V gene TRBV7-9 combines with J gene TRBJ2-2; tentatively, D is TRBD1 (5 bases). The germline V and J ends were trimmed by 5 bases and 5 bases, with 18 bases remaining between them. The germline V gene has CDR1 SEHNR and CDR2 FQNEAQ (reference sequence). CDR3 length equals 16 residues. The CDR3 protein is CASSPAGQGFTGELFF. CDR3 coding DNA: TGTGCCAGCAGCCCCGCCGGGCAGGGTTTTACCGGGGAGCTGTTTTTT.

The V and J genes are TRBV7-2 and TRBJ1-3; no definite D call. This CDR3 is built from 17 residues. Germline V lookup: CDR1 SGHTA, CDR2 FQGNSA. The V gene lost 0 bases and the J gene lost 0 bases, with 12 bases spanning the gap. The CDR3 is CASSLAADGFSGNTIYF. In DNA form, the CDR3 reads TGTGCCAGCAGCTTAGCAGCGGACGGCTTCTCTGGAAACACCATATATTTT.

The V and J genes are TRBV6-5 and TRBJ1-1; 7 positions agree with TRBD1. After removal of 2 bases from V and 8 bases from J, the junction contained 2 bases not matched to a gene. The CDR3 has 12 residues. Germline CDR1 reads MNHEY; CDR2 reads SVGAGI. The CDR3: CASSYPTGEAFF. CDR3 coding DNA: TGTGCCAGCAGTTACCCGACAGGGGAAGCTTTCTTT.

The CDR3 loop reads CASMRLCEQFF. The CDR3 region has the DNA TGTGCCAGCATGAGATTATGTGAGCAGTTCTTC. The V call is TRBV25-1, the J call TRBJ2-1, with D hard to call. This CDR3 region has 11 residues. Germline-derived CDR1 and CDR2 are MGHDK and SYGVNS. Trimming removed 7 bases from V and 9 bases from J, with 10 bases in between.

V usage is TRBV7-2 and J usage is TRBJ2-5; D unclear. The J call may be wrong; the DNA end is better matched by TRBJ2-7. Per germline, CDR1 SGHTA and CDR2 FQGNSA. The CDR3 spans 14 residues. The chain's CDR3 is CASSLGLSSYEQYF. The CDR3 nucleotides are TGTGCCAGCAGCTTAGGCTTAAGCTCCTACGAGCAGTACTTC.

A few counts support this clone. This rearrangement joins TRBV10-1 to TRBJ1-3; D is possibly TRBD1 (5 bases). CDR3 size: 14 residues. The V end lost 6 bases, the J end lost 2 bases, and 11 bases lay between the germline ends. CDR1 is WNHNN and CDR2 is SYGVQD in the germline V gene (reference sequence). CDR3 sequence: CASSQDTTGNTIYF. The CDR3 DNA sequence: TGCGCCAGCAGCCAGGACACTACTGGAAACACCATATATTTT.

This rearrangement joins TRBV29-1 to TRBJ2-4, with TRBD1 identical over 7 bases. CDR1 is SQVTM and CDR2 is ANQGSEA in the germline V gene. This CDR3 region has 13 residues. Trimming at V came to 6 bases and at J to 5 bases, leaving 7 bases not matched to a gene. The CDR3 sequence: CSVGAGGQNIQYF. CDR3 bases: TGCAGCGTAGGGGCAGGGGGTCAAAACATTCAGTACTTC.

This clone has only a few counts. The chain combines TRBV15 with TRBJ2-7, with TRBD1 as a possible D gene (6 bases). Deletions cut 4 bases from V and 3 bases from J, with 16 bases between. Germline CDR1 and CDR2: LNHNV and YYDKDF (reference sequence). The CDR3 extends over 15 amino acids. The DNA of the CDR3 is TGTGCCACCAGCATTTTTACCAGGGGCCTCTACGAGCAGTACTTC. Translated: CATSIFTRGLYEQYF.

The table lists this clone with a count of one. The V gene is TRBV25-1, the J gene TRBJ1-6; D unclear. V shed 4 bases and J shed 4 bases, with 14 bases lying between them. Germline V gene data show CDR1 as MGHDK and CDR2 as SYGVNS. The CDR3 has 16 amino acids. CDR3 sequence (DNA): TGTGCCAGCAGTGCAGCAACCGGGATATATAATTCACCCCTCCACTTT. Translated, it gives CASSAATGIYNSPLHF.

This clone was seen a single time. CDR3 protein: CASSLEGGDSYEQYF. CDR3 nucleotides: TGTGCCAGCAGCTTAGAGGGAGGGGACTCCTACGAGCAGTACTTC. The gene calls are TRBV7-8 and TRBJ2-7; 7 bases align to TRBD2. CDR3 length equals 15 residues. Trimming took 1 base from V and 0 from J; bases not matched to a gene: 3. Germline assignment: CDR1 SGHVS and CDR2 FQNEAQ.

In DNA, the CDR3 is TGTGCCAGCGGGGACAGGAAGGTCGGAAAACTGTTTTTT. This translates into CASGDRKVGKLFF. The chain links TRBV14 to TRBJ1-4; 8 bases are shared with TRBD1. The CDR3 runs to 13 residues. Germline values: CDR1 SGHDN, CDR2 FVKESK. V was pared by 8 bases and J by 10 bases, with 9 bases of the junction left unmatched.

The genes are TRBV30 and TRBJ2-7; no reliable D call. CDR1 GTSNPN and CDR2 SVGIG come from the germline V gene (reference sequence). The CDR3 length is 10 residues. V shed 1 base and J shed 13 bases, with 11 bases lying between them. DNA for the CDR3: TGTGCCTGGAGTGGATCCCAGGTTTACTTC. Protein sequence: CAWSGSQVYF.

The chain uses TRBV27 and TRBJ2-7, with a possible D match to TRBD2 (5 bases). The CDR3 is made up of 12 amino acids. Trimming pared 4 bases from V and 4 bases from J, leaving 8 bases between. Germline CDR1 and CDR2: MNHEY and SMNVEV (reference sequence). CDR3 sequence reads: CASSSGLYEQYF. Written as DNA, the CDR3 is TGTGCCAGCAGTTCAGGACTGTACGAGCAGTACTTC.

J is TRBJ2-7 and V is TRBV11-3; TRBD1 agrees at 9 bases. The CDR3 is 13 amino acids. V shed 5 bases and J 7 bases; nucleotides not matched to a gene: 6. Per the germline V gene, CDR1 is SGHNT and CDR2 is YENEEA. The CDR3 DNA reads TGTGCCAGCAGCCGGGACAGGGTAGGAGAGCAGTACTTC. Its translation: CASSRDRVGEQYF.

This clone has a handful of counts. The V and J genes are TRBV28 and TRBJ2-2, with 14 bases aligning to TRBD2. Losses at the gene ends were 5 bases for V and 5 bases for J; bases not matched to a gene: 4. Germline V gives CDR1 MDHEN, CDR2 SYDVKM. The CDR3 extends over 16 amino acids. CDR3 sequence reads: CASSTTSGRVTGELFF. The CDR3 bases are TGTGCCAGCAGTACGACTAGCGGGAGGGTTACCGGGGAGCTGTTTTTT.

The genes are TRBV4-2 and TRBJ2-7; 8 positions match TRBD2. Germline-derived CDR1 and CDR2 are LGHNA and YNFKEQ. The CDR3 sequence is 17 residues long. V dropped 0 bases and J dropped 2; count of bases not matched to a gene: 9. The CDR3 nucleotides read TGTGCCAGCAGCCAAGATGCGGCTAGCGGGTCGACCTACGAGCAGTACTTC. Translation: CASSQDAASGSTYEQYF.

The genes are TRBV28 and TRBJ1-1, with D possibly matching TRBD1 (6 bases). The CDR3 extends over 12 amino acids. The germline V and J ends were trimmed by 8 bases and 11 bases, with 18 bases remaining between them. Germline lookup yields CDR1 MDHEN and CDR2 SYDVKM. DNA of the CDR3: TGTGCCAGCTTTGTGTCGGGGGGCGAGGCTTTCTTT. Translation gives CASFVSGGEAFF.

The V and J genes are TRBV6-1 and TRBJ2-2; D perhaps matches TRBD1 (5 bases). The CDR3 runs 15 residues. V lost 2 bases and J lost 4, with 11 bases in between. Germline CDR1 and CDR2: MNHNS and SASEGT. For the CDR3, the DNA is TGTGCCAGCAGTGAATTTAAGACAGTCACCGGGGAGCTGTTTTTT. It translates to CASSEFKTVTGELFF.

The J gene is TRBJ1-3, the V gene TRBV5-6, with D possibly being TRBD1 (5 bases). CDR3 length equals 16 residues. Trimming pared 2 bases from V and 0 bases from J, leaving 12 bases between. From germline, CDR1 is SGHDT and CDR2 YYEEEE. The CDR3 sequence: CASSLVDSRSGNTIYF. Written as DNA, the CDR3 is TGTGCCAGCAGCTTAGTAGACAGCCGCTCTGGAAACACCATATATTTT.

The J gene is TRBJ1-3, the V gene TRBV5-5; no clear D gene. Trimming took 2 bases from V and 8 from J, leaving 11 bases between them. This CDR3 contains 13 residues. CDR1 and CDR2 (germline): SGHKS, YYEKEE (reference sequence). DNA of the CDR3: TGTGCCAGCAGCTTCTTGATCGGTGACACCATATATTTT. It translates to CASSFLIGDTIYF. Drawing the rest from reference TRBV5-5 and TRBJ1-3, the complete variable domain is DAGVTQSPTHLIKTRGQQVTLRCSPISGHKSVSWYQQVLGQGPQFIFQYYEKEERGRGNFPDRFSARQFPNYSSELNVNALLLGDSALYLCASSFLIGDTIYFGEGSWLTVV.

This chain joins TRBV30 and TRBJ2-1; D ambiguous. Germline values: CDR1 GTSNPN, CDR2 SVGIG (reference sequence). The CDR3 length is 11 residues. The germline V and J ends were trimmed by 3 bases and 8 bases, with 8 bases remaining between them. Here the CDR3 reads CAWRGRHEQFF. CDR3 sequence (DNA): TGTGCCTGGAGGGGCAGGCATGAGCAGTTCTTC.

The chain links TRBV27 to TRBJ2-1, with 9 bases aligning to TRBD2. The CDR3 is 16 residues long. J lost 5 bases, V lost 0 bases, and 5 bases had no gene match. Germline V lookup: CDR1 MNHEY, CDR2 SMNVEV (reference sequence). In DNA form, the CDR3 reads TGTGCCAGCAGTTTATCGTCCCTAGCGGGACACAATGAGCAGTTCTTC. Protein product: CASSLSSLAGHNEQFF.

The chain is built from TRBV2 and TRBJ2-1, with 11 nucleotides matching TRBD2. The germline CDR1 and CDR2 sequences are SNHLY and FYNNEI. V lost 0 bases to trimming and J lost 4 bases; unmatched junction nucleotides: 14. The CDR3 extends over 20 amino acids. The CDR3 sequence: CASSEASAGLAGGLYNEQFF. The CDR3 DNA follows: TGTGCCAGCAGTGAAGCGTCTGCCGGGCTAGCGGGAGGCCTATACAATGAGCAGTTCTTC.